These T cell receptor beta chains were read from a single sample in a study of brain T cells in children with intractable seizures. Produced via immunoSEQ multiplex PCR; TCRdb's table is partial and in-frame only. The table includes about 340,000 clones, roughly 92% detected once. Material: peripheral blood, obtained roughly 5 months after surgery. The receptors shown here come from a boy under three years old with tuberous sclerosis and intractable seizures. Both conserved end residues are part of each CDR3. The order of the fields is CDR3 DNA, CDR3 protein, CDR3 length, V gene, J gene, clone size, D gene. A D gene is named only where the DNA matches it firmly. Not all rows give a size; the values are once, few, many and, for expanded clones, a class.

CDR3nt: TGCAGCGTTGAAGATCGAGGGGATGGCACTGAAGCTTTCTTT
CDR3aa: CSVEDRGDGTEAFF
len: 14
v_gene: TRBV29-1
j_gene: TRBJ1-1
abundance: NA
d_gene: NA

CDR3nt: TGTGCCAGCACCAAAGAGCTGAACACTGAAGCTTTCTTT
CDR3aa: CASTKELNTEAFF
len: 13
v_gene: TRBV2
j_gene: TRBJ1-1
abundance: NA
d_gene: NA

CDR3nt: TGTGCCAGCAGCTTGGACAGGGCTCTCTCTACCTACGAGCAGTACTTC
CDR3aa: CASSLDRALSTYEQYF
len: 16
v_gene: TRBV5-4
j_gene: TRBJ2-7
abundance: NA
d_gene: NA

CDR3nt: TGTGCCAGCAGCTCCTTTTCCGGCGCGGGCAATCAGCCCCAGCATTTT
CDR3aa: CASSSFSGAGNQPQHF
len: 16
v_gene: TRBV5-5
j_gene: TRBJ1-5
abundance: NA
d_gene: NA

CDR3nt: TGTGCCAGCAGCTTAGGGGGACTCTCCATATACAATGAGCAGTTCTTC
CDR3aa: CASSLGGLSIYNEQFF
len: 16
v_gene: TRBV11-2
j_gene: TRBJ2-1
abundance: NA
d_gene: NA

CDR3nt: TGTGCCAGCTCCCCTCAATTAAGCGGGAGTCTCCCCTACAATGAGCAGTTCTTC
CDR3aa: CASSPQLSGSLPYNEQFF
len: 18
v_gene: TRBV18
j_gene: TRBJ2-1
abundance: NA
d_gene: TRBD2

CDR3nt: TGTGCCAGCAGTTTTGTCCGGGGGGATGGCTACACCTTC
CDR3aa: CASSFVRGDGYTF
len: 13
v_gene: TRBV12-3/TRBV12-4
j_gene: TRBJ1-2
abundance: once
d_gene: NA

CDR3nt: TGTGCCAGCAGCGTGACTTACGGAAGCTCCTACGAGCAGTACTTC
CDR3aa: CASSVTYGSSYEQYF
len: 15
v_gene: TRBV9
j_gene: TRBJ2-7
abundance: NA
d_gene: NA

CDR3nt: TGTGCCAGCAGCGCCCCGGGACTGGAAGCCTACGAGCAGTACTTC
CDR3aa: CASSAPGLEAYEQYF
len: 15
v_gene: TRBV7-8
j_gene: TRBJ2-7
abundance: NA
d_gene: NA

CDR3nt: TGTGCCAGCAGCCATGGGAACACTGAAGCTTTCTTT
CDR3aa: CASSHGNTEAFF
len: 12
v_gene: TRBV3-1/TRBV3-2
j_gene: TRBJ1-1
abundance: NA
d_gene: NA

CDR3nt: TGTGCCAGCAGCAGAGTTAATACTGAAGCTTTCTTT
CDR3aa: CASSRVNTEAFF
len: 12
v_gene: TRBV5-6
j_gene: TRBJ1-1
abundance: NA
d_gene: NA

CDR3nt: TGCGCCAGCAGCCAGGGACAGGCGAGAACCGGGGAGCTGTTTTTT
CDR3aa: CASSQGQARTGELFF
len: 15
v_gene: TRBV5-1
j_gene: TRBJ2-2
abundance: NA
d_gene: TRBD1

CDR3nt: TGTGCCAGCAGCTTGGAGACAGGCTACGAGCAGTACTTC
CDR3aa: CASSLETGYEQYF
len: 13
v_gene: TRBV5-4
j_gene: TRBJ2-7
abundance: NA
d_gene: NA

CDR3nt: TGTGCCACCAGTGATTTGACACGGGTAGCCTGTGACAATTTACAGGACAGGGGGCAAGAGACCCAGTACTTC
CDR3aa: CATSDLTRVACDNLQDRGQETQYF
len: 24
v_gene: TRBV24-1
j_gene: TRBJ2-5
abundance: once
d_gene: TRBD1

CDR3nt: TGTGCCAGCGGAGGGACAGGTTTTAGTAATTCACCCCTCCACTTT
CDR3aa: CASGGTGFSNSPLHF
len: 15
v_gene: TRBV6-5
j_gene: TRBJ1-6
abundance: NA
d_gene: TRBD1

CDR3nt: TGTGCCAGCAGCCGCGACGGGGCGAACACCGGGGAGCTGTTTTTT
CDR3aa: CASSRDGANTGELFF
len: 15
v_gene: TRBV27
j_gene: TRBJ2-2
abundance: NA
d_gene: NA

CDR3nt: TGCAGTGCTAGCGGCGCCTACGAGCAGTACTTC
CDR3aa: CSASGAYEQYF
len: 11
v_gene: TRBV20-1
j_gene: TRBJ2-7
abundance: once
d_gene: NA

CDR3nt: TGTGCCAGCAGTTCCCCAAGTGGCTACACCTTC
CDR3aa: CASSSPSGYTF
len: 11
v_gene: TRBV12-3/TRBV12-4
j_gene: TRBJ1-2
abundance: NA
d_gene: NA

CDR3nt: TGTGCCAGCAGTTTGTCCCCCTCAGGGGCTGAGCAGTTCTTC
CDR3aa: CASSLSPSGAEQFF
len: 14
v_gene: TRBV27
j_gene: TRBJ2-1
abundance: NA
d_gene: NA

CDR3nt: TGTGCCAGCAGCTTAAGTGGGGCAACGGGCCGTTTCACTGAAGCTTTCTTT
CDR3aa: CASSLSGATGRFTEAFF
len: 17
v_gene: TRBV7-9
j_gene: TRBJ1-1
abundance: NA
d_gene: NA

CDR3nt: TGTGCCAGCAGTGAATTAACAGGGGGCGGCCCGTATGGCTACACCTTC
CDR3aa: CASSELTGGGPYGYTF
len: 16
v_gene: TRBV6-1
j_gene: TRBJ1-2
abundance: NA
d_gene: TRBD1

CDR3nt: TGCGCCAGCAGCCAAGGAGGGGCGGGCAATCAGCCCCAGCATTTT
CDR3aa: CASSQGGAGNQPQHF
len: 15
v_gene: TRBV4-1
j_gene: TRBJ1-5
abundance: few
d_gene: NA

CDR3nt: TGCAGTGCTAGAGCTCAGGAAGCTTTCTTT
CDR3aa: CSARAQEAFF
len: 10
v_gene: TRBV20-1
j_gene: TRBJ1-1
abundance: NA
d_gene: NA

CDR3nt: TGTGCCTGGAGTGTATTGGGGAATCAGCCCCAGCATTTT
CDR3aa: CAWSVLGNQPQHF
len: 13
v_gene: TRBV30
j_gene: TRBJ1-5
abundance: NA
d_gene: NA

CDR3nt: TGTGCCAGCAGCGCAGGGTTCCAGAAGGAGCAGTACTTC
CDR3aa: CASSAGFQKEQYF
len: 13
v_gene: TRBV27
j_gene: TRBJ2-7
abundance: NA
d_gene: NA

CDR3nt: TGTGCCACCAGTGATTTTGTCGGAGAGACCCAGTACTTC
CDR3aa: CATSDFVGETQYF
len: 13
v_gene: TRBV24-1
j_gene: TRBJ2-5
abundance: NA
d_gene: NA

CDR3nt: TGTGCCAGCTCACCATGGGACGGGAGCCAAGAGACCCAGTACTTC
CDR3aa: CASSPWDGSQETQYF
len: 15
v_gene: TRBV18
j_gene: TRBJ2-5
abundance: NA
d_gene: NA

CDR3nt: TGCGCCAGCAGCCAAGGGGCTAGTGGGGAGTGGCAAGAGACCCAGTACTTC
CDR3aa: CASSQGASGEWQETQYF
len: 17
v_gene: TRBV4-1
j_gene: TRBJ2-5
abundance: NA
d_gene: NA

CDR3nt: TGTGCCAGCAGCGAGCACAGGAAGGGGGAGGCCAAAAACATTCAGTACTTC
CDR3aa: CASSEHRKGEAKNIQYF
len: 17
v_gene: TRBV5-4
j_gene: TRBJ2-4
abundance: NA
d_gene: NA

CDR3nt: TGTGCCAGTACCCCCGGGGGAGGGCTCTATGGCTACACCTTC
CDR3aa: CASTPGGGLYGYTF
len: 14
v_gene: TRBV19
j_gene: TRBJ1-2
abundance: NA
d_gene: NA

CDR3nt: TGTGCCAGTAGTGACAGGGGGCGGATATCCAAAAACATTCAGTACTTC
CDR3aa: CASSDRGRISKNIQYF
len: 16
v_gene: TRBV19
j_gene: TRBJ2-4
abundance: NA
d_gene: TRBD1

CDR3nt: TGCGCCAGCAGCGATTACAGCTTCAGCAATAACTATGGCTACACCTTC
CDR3aa: CASSDYSFSNNYGYTF
len: 16
v_gene: TRBV5-1
j_gene: TRBJ1-2
abundance: NA
d_gene: NA

CDR3nt: TGTGCCAGCAGTAGGACTAGCGGGAGGGCCTTGTACGAGCAGTACTTC
CDR3aa: CASSRTSGRALYEQYF
len: 16
v_gene: TRBV2
j_gene: TRBJ2-7
abundance: NA
d_gene: TRBD2